These 19 T cell receptor beta chains were all obtained from the same sample, sequenced in a study of T-cell memory formation after mild COVID-19. TCRdb independently ran MiXCR on the 5' RACE reads; one entry per CDR3 protein. The repertoire holds roughly 500,000 distinct CDR3 sequences, just over 20% seen once, with around an eighth in the top ten. The specimen sequenced was PBMCs or a T cell subset sorted from them (not recorded which). The receptors were gathered from an adult woman who had mild COVID-19 (a few samples of this study predate the infection). Cell type and time point are not known.

This clonotype has at least ten counts. The CDR3 coding sequence is TGCGCCAGCAGCTTTAGGGGACTAGAAATTCTGGCCTACGAGCAGTACTTC. Its protein is CASSFRGLEILAYEQYF. This chain connects TRBV5-1 to TRBJ2-7; 8 positions match TRBD2. The V and J ends lost 2 bases and 2 bases, in that order; junction bases with no gene match: 12. The CDR3 loop spans 17 amino acids. Germline CDR1 and CDR2: SGHRS and YFSETQ.

This clonotype was counted between two and nine times. The V call is TRBV10-3, the J call TRBJ2-5, with D possibly matching TRBD2 (7 bases). Per the germline V gene, CDR1 is ENHRY and CDR2 is SYGVKD. CDR3 size: 12 residues. Trimming shortened V by 8 bases and J by 5 bases, and 12 bases separated the two germline ends. CDR3 amino acids: CAIRGGAETQYF. The CDR3 region has the DNA TGTGCCATCCGCGGGGGCGCGGAGACCCAGTACTTC.

The chain links TRBV6-5 to TRBJ1-1, with unresolved D. The CDR3 has 13 residues. Trimming took off 4 bases at V and 4 bases at J, with 10 bases between the two ends. Per the germline V gene, CDR1 is MNHEY and CDR2 is SVGAGI. CDR3 sequence reads: CASSFLGGTEAFF. DNA of the CDR3: TGTGCCAGCAGTTTTCTCGGTGGCACTGAAGCTTTCTTT.

There are a few counts of this clonotype. The CDR3 DNA reads as TGTGCCAGCAGTATAGACGTGAACACTGAAGCTTTCTTT. Its protein product is CASSIDVNTEAFF. The chain couples TRBV7-8 to TRBJ1-1; D remains unclear. Deletions cut 6 bases from V and 0 bases from J, with 8 bases between. The germline V gene has CDR1 SGHVS and CDR2 FQNEAQ. The CDR3 covers 13 residues.

This clonotype came up a few times. CDR3 sequence: CASSSTSGDVGEQFF. DNA of the CDR3: TGTGCCAGCTCATCCACTAGCGGGGATGTGGGTGAGCAGTTCTTC. The chain employs TRBV18 and TRBJ2-1, with TRBD2 matching 10 bases. CDR3 size: 15 residues. V was clipped by 5 bases and J by 9 bases; unmatched bases: 10. Germline V gene sequence: CDR1 KGHSH, CDR2 LQKENI.

This clonotype was seen only a few times. The genes are TRBV27 and TRBJ1-1; D remains ambiguous. The CDR3 loop spans 12 amino acids. CDR1 MNHEY and CDR2 SMNVEV come from the germline V gene (reference sequence). The V and J ends lost 3 bases and 11 bases respectively, with 13 bases between them. The CDR3 is CASSLVGGRAFF. CDR3 DNA: TGTGCCAGCAGTTTGGTAGGCGGTAGGGCTTTCTTT.

The J gene is TRBJ2-7, the V gene TRBV12-3 or TRBV12-4, with 7 bases aligning to TRBD2. The CDR3 has 14 amino acids. The trim removed 6 bases at V and 4 bases at J, leaving 9 bases unmatched. CDR3 sequence: CASRVSGDSYEQYF. DNA of the CDR3: TGTGCCAGCAGGGTGAGCGGGGACTCTTACGAGCAGTACTTC.

The V call is TRBV4-2, the J call TRBJ2-1, with 13 bases fitting TRBD2. The germline CDR1 and CDR2 sequences are LGHNA and YNFKEQ. The junction had 8 bases not matched to a gene; V was cut back by 0 bases and J by 6 bases. The CDR3 loop spans 18 amino acids. CDR3 sequence (DNA): TGTGCCAGCAGCCAAGAAGCTCGACTAGCGGGGGGATCCAATGAGCAGTTCTTC. Residues: CASSQEARLAGGSNEQFF.

In this sample, this clonotype turned up a few times. The rearrangement joins TRBV7-2 to TRBJ2-1; 12 positions match TRBD2. Trimming at V came to 5 bases and at J to 4 bases, leaving 9 bases not matched to a gene. The CDR3 is 17 amino acids. Germline CDR1 SGHTA, CDR2 FQGNSA. Here the CDR3 DNA reads TGTGCCAGCAGCAGCCACAAGACTAGCGGGGGTTACAATGAGCAGTTCTTC. Its translation: CASSSHKTSGGYNEQFF.

This clonotype was recorded a few times. The V call is TRBV4-1, the J call TRBJ2-7; TRBD1 is a possible D gene (7 bases). This CDR3 has 14 amino acids. In germline, CDR1 is MGHRA, CDR2 YSYEKL. V shed 5 bases and J shed 3 bases, with 14 bases lying between them. The CDR3 coding sequence is TGCGCCAGCAGCTTTAGACAGGGAGGCTACGAGCAGTACTTC. Its translation is CASSFRQGGYEQYF.

This clonotype was counted between two and nine times. J is TRBJ1-2 and V is TRBV7-2; the match to TRBD1 covers 7 bases. CDR1 and CDR2 from the germline V gene are SGHTA and FQGNSA. The CDR3 is made up of 16 amino acids. The V and J ends lost 5 bases and 2 bases, in that order; junction bases with no gene match: 11. CDR3 DNA sequence: TGTGCCAGCAGCCCCTACTCGGACAGGCTAAACTATGGCTACACCTTC. Protein product: CASSPYSDRLNYGYTF.

The rearrangement joins TRBV15 to TRBJ1-1, with 7 bases fitting TRBD1. Germline trimming cut 2 bases from V and 9 bases from J; bases unmatched to any gene: 6. The CDR3 covers 13 residues. Germline lookup yields CDR1 LNHNV and CDR2 YYDKDF (reference sequence). The CDR3 region is CATSRPTQGKAFF. CDR3 in DNA: TGTGCCACCAGCAGACCTACACAGGGGAAAGCTTTCTTT.

This clonotype was recorded a few times. DNA for the CDR3: TGTGCCACCAGCAGAGGGGGGGAACATGGAAACACCATATATTTT. This codes for CATSRGGEHGNTIYF. The chain is built from TRBV15 and TRBJ1-3, with D possibly matching TRBD1 (5 bases). Trimming pared 1 base from V and 3 bases from J, leaving 10 bases between. CDR1 is LNHNV, CDR2 YYDKDF, per germline (reference sequence). CDR3 length: 15 amino acids. Looking up the rest from reference TRBV15 and TRBJ1-3 gives the full variable domain: DAMVIQNPRYQVTQFGKPVTLSCSQTLNHNVMYWYQQKSSQAPKLLFHYYDKDFNNEADTPDNFQSRRPNTSFCFLDIRSPGLGDTAMYLCATSRGGEHGNTIYFGEGSWLTVV.

V usage is TRBV20-1 and J usage is TRBJ2-6, with D perhaps TRBD2 (5 bases). The CDR3 loop spans 17 amino acids. Germline loops: CDR1 DFQATT, CDR2 SNEGSKA (reference sequence). Trimming cost V 1 base and J 1 base, with 14 bases left between them. The CDR3 DNA reads as TGCAGTGCTAGAGTCCGAATGAGGGTATCTGGGGCCAACGTCCTGACTTTC. Its translation is CSARVRMRVSGANVLTF.

This clonotype was observed a handful of times. The chain combines TRBV19 with TRBJ2-1; tentatively, D is TRBD1 or TRBD2 (5 bases each). Germline CDR1 reads LNHDA; CDR2 reads SQIVND (reference sequence). The CDR3 is 15 residues long. With 0 bases removed from V and 10 bases from J, the gap between germline ends came to 16 bases. CDR3 amino acids: CASSIDPGTGKEQFF. The CDR3 coding sequence is TGTGCCAGTAGTATAGATCCAGGGACGGGCAAGGAGCAGTTCTTC.

This sequence joins TRBV12-3 or TRBV12-4 and TRBJ2-2; 7 bases are shared with TRBD2. The CDR3 runs 14 residues. V shed 6 bases, J shed 6 bases, and the junction held 7 bases outside the gene matches. The chain's CDR3 is CASRPWGGAGELFF. For the CDR3, the DNA is TGTGCCAGCAGGCCTTGGGGGGGGGCCGGGGAGCTGTTTTTT.

The rearrangement joins TRBV20-1 to TRBJ1-1; D might be TRBD1 (5 bases). The ends were cut back, 0 bases at V and 3 bases at J, with 17 bases in the middle. Germline values: CDR1 DFQATT, CDR2 SNEGSKA (reference sequence). The CDR3 totals 16 residues. The CDR3 bases are TGCAGTGCTAGAGATTGGGACCCCCTAAGAGACACTGAAGCTTTCTTT. This translates into CSARDWDPLRDTEAFF.

The chain links TRBV15 to TRBJ2-1, with 10 bases aligning to TRBD2. Germline CDR1 LNHNV, CDR2 YYDKDF (reference sequence). CDR3 length: 17 amino acids. V trimming: 0 bases; J trimming: 0 bases; junction bases outside the gene matches: 2. The DNA for the CDR3 is TGTGCCACCAGCAGAGATAGCGGGAGGCCCTCCTACAATGAGCAGTTCTTC. Translating gives CATSRDSGRPSYNEQFF.

The gene calls are TRBV5-1 and TRBJ2-7, with 9 nucleotides matching TRBD1. Germline CDR1 SGHRS, CDR2 YFSETQ. With V trimmed by 5 bases and J by 2 bases, 5 bases remained unmatched. The CDR3 covers 14 residues. CDR3 sequence reads: CASRPRQGAYEQYF. The CDR3 DNA reads as TGCGCCAGCAGACCCCGACAGGGGGCCTACGAGCAGTACTTC. The full variable domain, rest sourced from reference TRBV5-1 and TRBJ2-7, is KAGVTQTPRYLIKTRGQQVTLSCSPISGHRSVSWYQQTPGQGLQFLFEYFSETQRNKGNFPGRFSGRQFSNSRSEMNVSTLELGDSALYLCASRPRQGAYEQYFGPGTRLTVT.